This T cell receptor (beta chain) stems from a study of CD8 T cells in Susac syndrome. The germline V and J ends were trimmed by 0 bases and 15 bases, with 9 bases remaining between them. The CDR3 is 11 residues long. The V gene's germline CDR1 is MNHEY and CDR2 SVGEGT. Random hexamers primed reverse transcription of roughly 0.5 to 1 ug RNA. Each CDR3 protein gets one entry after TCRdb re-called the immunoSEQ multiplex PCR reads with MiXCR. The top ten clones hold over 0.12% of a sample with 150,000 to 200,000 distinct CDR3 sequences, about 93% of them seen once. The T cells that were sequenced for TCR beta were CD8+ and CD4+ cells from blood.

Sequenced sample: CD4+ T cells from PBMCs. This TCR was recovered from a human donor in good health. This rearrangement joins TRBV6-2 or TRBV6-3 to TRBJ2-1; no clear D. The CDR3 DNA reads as TGTGCCAGCAGTTACTCTAGCCGGGCGTTCTTC. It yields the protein CASSYSSRAFF.